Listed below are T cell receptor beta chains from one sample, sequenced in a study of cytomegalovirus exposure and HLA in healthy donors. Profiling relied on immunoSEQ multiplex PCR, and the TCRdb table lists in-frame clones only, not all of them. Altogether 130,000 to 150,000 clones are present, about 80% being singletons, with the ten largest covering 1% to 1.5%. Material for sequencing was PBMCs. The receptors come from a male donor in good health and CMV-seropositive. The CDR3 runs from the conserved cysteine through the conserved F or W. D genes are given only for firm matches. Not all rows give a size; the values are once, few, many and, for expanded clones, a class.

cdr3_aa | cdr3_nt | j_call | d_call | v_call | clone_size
CASSLGSSESLSYEQYF | TGTGCCAGCAGCTTAGGTAGCAGCGAAAGCCTCTCCTACGAGCAGTACTTC | TRBJ2-7 | - | TRBV7-6 | -
CASSIRQGRSTDTQYF | TGTGCCAGCAGCATAAGACAGGGCCGGAGCACAGATACGCAGTATTTT | TRBJ2-3 | TRBD1 | TRBV5-4 | once
CASSQSGVGLGELFF | TGTGCCAGCAGCCAGAGCGGGGTCGGTCTAGGGGAGCTGTTTTTT | TRBJ2-2 | TRBD2 | TRBV11-2 | few
CASSAMTSGGEETQYF | TGCGCCAGCAGCGCCATGACTAGCGGGGGTGAGGAGACCCAGTACTTC | TRBJ2-5 | TRBD2 | TRBV5-1 | -
CASSSLVTSYEQYF | TGTGCCAGCAGTTCGCTAGTAACCTCCTACGAGCAGTACTTC | TRBJ2-7 | - | TRBV6-5 | -
CASSPSGSELGSYEQYF | TGTGCCAGCAGTCCTAGCGGGAGCGAGTTGGGTTCCTACGAGCAGTACTTC | TRBJ2-7 | TRBD2 | TRBV27 | -
CASSLWTGAYEQYF | TGTGCCAGCAGCTTGTGGACAGGAGCCTACGAGCAGTACTTC | TRBJ2-7 | TRBD1 | TRBV5-5 | few
CASTRNVESDTQYF | TGTGCCAGTACTAGGAATGTCGAGTCAGATACGCAGTATTTT | TRBJ2-3 | - | TRBV19 | -
CASSRTSGGSYEQYF | TGTGCCAGCAGCCGGACTAGCGGGGGCTCCTACGAGCAGTACTTC | TRBJ2-7 | TRBD2 | TRBV13 | -
CATSSSGAANSGNTIYF | TGTGCCACCAGCAGCTCAGGGGCTGCAAACTCTGGAAACACCATATATTTT | TRBJ1-3 | - | TRBV15 | -
CASSLSPGVVHGYTF | TGTGCCAGCAGCTTATCGCCAGGGGTGGTTCATGGCTACACCTTC | TRBJ1-2 | - | TRBV7-2 | -
CASSYRDSSYNEQFF | TGTGCCAGCAGCTACCGGGACAGCTCATACAATGAGCAGTTCTTC | TRBJ2-1 | TRBD1 | TRBV7-6 | -
CASSLRGNTEAFF | TGTGCCAGCAGCTTAAGAGGGAACACTGAAGCTTTCTTT | TRBJ1-1 | - | TRBV11-2 | -
CATSSYFANTEAFF | TGTGCCACCAGCAGTTACTTTGCGAACACTGAAGCTTTCTTT | TRBJ1-1 | - | TRBV15 | -
CASSTGGGETQYF | TGCGCCAGCAGCACAGGGGGCGGAGAGACCCAGTACTTC | TRBJ2-5 | TRBD1 | TRBV5-1 | -
CASSQGGFYGYTF | TGTGCCAGCAGCCAAGGGGGCTTCTATGGCTACACCTTC | TRBJ1-2 | - | TRBV14 | few
CASSDGIPQETQYF | TGTGCCAGCAGCGACGGGATCCCCCAAGAGACCCAGTACTTC | TRBJ2-5 | - | TRBV9 | -
CASRAGVAGANVLTF | TGTGCCAGCAGAGCAGGGGTCGCTGGGGCCAACGTCCTGACTTTC | TRBJ2-6 | - | TRBV28 | -
CASSPGDIGGYTF | TGTGCCAGCAGCCCTGGGGACATTGGAGGCTACACCTTC | TRBJ1-2 | - | TRBV11-2 | -
CASSLATSALHEQYF | TGTGCCAGCAGCTTGGCTACTAGCGCCCTTCACGAGCAGTACTTC | TRBJ2-7 | TRBD2 | TRBV5-4 | -
CASSSIPLVVGGDTQYF | TGTGCCAGCAGCTCTATACCTCTAGTGGTGGGCGGGGATACGCAGTATTTT | TRBJ2-3 | - | TRBV7-9 | few
CASSLGGPISTQHF | TGTGCCAGCAGCTTAGGCGGTCCAATTTCGACCCAGCATTTT | TRBJ1-5 | - | TRBV7-9 | -
CASSITVTGENQPQHF | TGTGCCAGTAGTATAACCGTAACAGGTGAGAATCAGCCCCAGCATTTT | TRBJ1-5 | - | TRBV19 | -
CASSEYPKHQETQYF | TGTGCCAGCAGTGAATACCCCAAGCACCAAGAGACCCAGTACTTC | TRBJ2-5 | - | TRBV6-1 | -
CASSSYRGSYEQYF | TGTGCCAGCAGTTCCTACAGGGGGTCCTACGAGCAGTACTTC | TRBJ2-7 | TRBD1 | TRBV11-2 | few
CASSMQLAGRYNEQFF | TGTGCCAGCAGCATGCAACTAGCGGGGAGATACAATGAGCAGTTCTTC | TRBJ2-1 | TRBD2 | TRBV5-4 | -
CASSTEDRGGETQYF | TGTGCCAGTAGTACGGAAGATCGGGGAGGAGAGACCCAGTACTTC | TRBJ2-5 | - | TRBV19 | -
CAWSPGVKGEETQYF | TGTGCCTGGAGCCCTGGGGTTAAAGGGGAAGAGACCCAGTACTTC | TRBJ2-5 | - | TRBV30 | -
CASSQEDRASSYEQYF | TGCGCCAGCAGCCAAGAGGACAGGGCGAGCTCCTACGAGCAGTACTTC | TRBJ2-7 | TRBD1 | TRBV4-1 | -